This T cell receptor (beta chain) came from a study of CD8 T cells in ankylosing spondylitis. Study-wide results and limits: In ankylosing spondylitis patients, matched synovial fluid reportedly showed significant enrichment of disease-linked clones. Blood from ankylosing spondylitis patients appeared to carry a characteristic eight-variant TCR beta motif.

A note on this clonotype: As yet, its antigen is unknown.

The CDR3 is 13 amino acids. With V trimmed by 4 bases and J by 5 bases, 4 bases remained unmatched. Germline lookup yields CDR1 SEHNR and CDR2 FQNEAQ (reference sequence). TCR beta libraries were made by quantitative 5'-RACE with molecular barcodes. TCRdb ran MiXCR on the 5' RACE reads and lists one entry per CDR3 protein. This table has over 700,000 distinct CDR3 sequences, 15% to 20% appearing once. The chain joins TRBV7-9 to TRBJ1-2, with TRBD1 identical over 7 bases. This receptor was identified in a male donor with ankylosing spondylitis. The specimen sequenced was blood, either unsorted or a sorted T cell fraction (not recorded which). CDR3 in DNA: TGTGCCAGCAGCTGGGGGACAGATTATGGCTACACCTTC. Its translation is CASSWGTDYGYTF.